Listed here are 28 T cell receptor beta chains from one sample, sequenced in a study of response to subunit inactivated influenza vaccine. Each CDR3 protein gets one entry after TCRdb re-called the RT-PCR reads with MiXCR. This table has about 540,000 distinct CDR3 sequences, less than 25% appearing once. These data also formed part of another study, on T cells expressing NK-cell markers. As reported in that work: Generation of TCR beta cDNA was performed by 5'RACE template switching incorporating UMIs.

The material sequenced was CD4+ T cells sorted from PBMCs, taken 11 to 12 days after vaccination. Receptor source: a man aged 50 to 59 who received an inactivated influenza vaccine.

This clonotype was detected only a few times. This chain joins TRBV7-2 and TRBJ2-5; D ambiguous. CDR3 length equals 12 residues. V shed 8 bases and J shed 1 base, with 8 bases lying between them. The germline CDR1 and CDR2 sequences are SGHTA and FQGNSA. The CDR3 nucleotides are TGTGCCAGCGGTACTTCCCAAGAGACCCAGTACTTC. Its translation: CASGTSQETQYF.

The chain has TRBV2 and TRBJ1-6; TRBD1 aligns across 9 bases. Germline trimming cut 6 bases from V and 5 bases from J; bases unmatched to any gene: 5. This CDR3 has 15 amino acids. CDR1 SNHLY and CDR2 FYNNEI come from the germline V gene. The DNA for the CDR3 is TGTGCCAGCAGGTTGGACAGGGGAGATAATTCACCCCTCCACTTT. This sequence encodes CASRLDRGDNSPLHF.

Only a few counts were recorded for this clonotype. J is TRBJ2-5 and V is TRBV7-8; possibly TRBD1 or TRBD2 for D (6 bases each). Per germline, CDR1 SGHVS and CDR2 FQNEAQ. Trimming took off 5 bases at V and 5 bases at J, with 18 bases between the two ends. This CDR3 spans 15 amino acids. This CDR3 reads CASSPRHGGGETQYF. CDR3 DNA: TGTGCCAGCAGCCCCCGACACGGAGGGGGTGAGACCCAGTACTTC.

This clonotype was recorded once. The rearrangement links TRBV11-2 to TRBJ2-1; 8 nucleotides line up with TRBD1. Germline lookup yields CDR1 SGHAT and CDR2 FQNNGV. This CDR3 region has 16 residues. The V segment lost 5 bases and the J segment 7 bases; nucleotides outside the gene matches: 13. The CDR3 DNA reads TGTGCCAGCAGCCCCGCCCGTCAGGGGGCGAAGAATGAGCAGTTCTTC. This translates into CASSPARQGAKNEQFF.

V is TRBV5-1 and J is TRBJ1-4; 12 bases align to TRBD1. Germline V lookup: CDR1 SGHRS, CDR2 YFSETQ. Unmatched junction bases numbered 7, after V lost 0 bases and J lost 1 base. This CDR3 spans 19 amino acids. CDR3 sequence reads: CASSLGDRGRPVTNEKLFF. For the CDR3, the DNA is TGCGCCAGCAGCTTGGGGGACAGGGGGCGCCCCGTAACTAATGAAAAACTGTTTTTT.

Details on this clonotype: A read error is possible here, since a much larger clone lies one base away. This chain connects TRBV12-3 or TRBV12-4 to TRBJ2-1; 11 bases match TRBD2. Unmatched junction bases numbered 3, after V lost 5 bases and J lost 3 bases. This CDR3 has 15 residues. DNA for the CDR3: TGTGCCAGCAGTCATACTAGCGGGAGCTACAATGAGCAGTTCTTC. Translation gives CASSHTSGSYNEQFF.

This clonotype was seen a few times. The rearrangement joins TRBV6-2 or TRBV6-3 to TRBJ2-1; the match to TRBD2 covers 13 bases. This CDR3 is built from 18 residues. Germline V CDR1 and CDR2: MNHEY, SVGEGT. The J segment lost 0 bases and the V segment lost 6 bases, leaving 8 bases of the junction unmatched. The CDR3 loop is CASRLGLAGASSYNEQFF. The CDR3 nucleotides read TGTGCCAGCAGACTCGGACTAGCGGGGGCCTCCTCCTACAATGAGCAGTTCTTC.

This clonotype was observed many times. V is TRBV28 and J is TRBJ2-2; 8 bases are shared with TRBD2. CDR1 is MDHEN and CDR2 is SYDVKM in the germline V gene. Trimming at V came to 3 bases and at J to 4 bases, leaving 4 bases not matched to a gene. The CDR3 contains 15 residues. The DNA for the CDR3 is TGTGCCAGCAGTTTCCGTCGGGGGGGCACCGGGGAGCTGTTTTTT. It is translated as CASSFRRGGTGELFF.

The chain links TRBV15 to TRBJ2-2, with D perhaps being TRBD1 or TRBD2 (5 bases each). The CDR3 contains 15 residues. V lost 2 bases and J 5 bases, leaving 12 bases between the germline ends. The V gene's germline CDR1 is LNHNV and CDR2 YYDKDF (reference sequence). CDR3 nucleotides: TGTGCCACCAGCAGAAATCGACAGCGGACCGGGGAGCTGTTTTTT. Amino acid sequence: CATSRNRQRTGELFF. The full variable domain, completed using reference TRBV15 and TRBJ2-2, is DAMVIQNPRYQVTQFGKPVTLSCSQTLNHNVMYWYQQKSSQAPKLLFHYYDKDFNNEADTPDNFQSRRPNTSFCFLDIRSPGLGDTAMYLCATSRNRQRTGELFFGEGSRLTVL.

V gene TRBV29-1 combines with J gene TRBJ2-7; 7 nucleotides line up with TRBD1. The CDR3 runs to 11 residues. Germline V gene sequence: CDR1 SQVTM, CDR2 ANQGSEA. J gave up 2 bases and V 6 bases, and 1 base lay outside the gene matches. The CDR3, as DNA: TGCAGCGTCCAGGGGGCCTACGAGCAGTACTTC. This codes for CSVQGAYEQYF.

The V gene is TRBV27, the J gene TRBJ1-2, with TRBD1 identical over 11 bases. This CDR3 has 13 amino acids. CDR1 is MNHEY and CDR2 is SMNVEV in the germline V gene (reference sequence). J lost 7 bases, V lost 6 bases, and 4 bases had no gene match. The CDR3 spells CASRGQGAGGYTF. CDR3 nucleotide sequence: TGTGCCAGCAGAGGACAGGGGGCGGGTGGCTACACCTTC.

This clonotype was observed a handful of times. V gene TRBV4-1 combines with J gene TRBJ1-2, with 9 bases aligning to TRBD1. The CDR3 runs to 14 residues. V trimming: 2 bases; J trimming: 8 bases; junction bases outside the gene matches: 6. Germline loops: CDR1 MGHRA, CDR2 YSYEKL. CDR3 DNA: TGCGCCAGCAGCCAACTAAGGACAGGGGAGGGCTACACCTTC. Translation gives CASSQLRTGEGYTF.

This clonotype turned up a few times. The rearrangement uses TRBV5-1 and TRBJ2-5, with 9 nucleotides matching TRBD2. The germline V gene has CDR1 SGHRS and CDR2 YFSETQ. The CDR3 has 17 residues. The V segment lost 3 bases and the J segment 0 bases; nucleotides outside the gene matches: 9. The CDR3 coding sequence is TGCGCCAGCAGCTCCGGCCTCAGCGGGAGGTACCAAGAGACCCAGTACTTC. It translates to CASSSGLSGRYQETQYF.

CDR3 sequence: CASSPQETNEKLFF. The CDR3 region has the DNA TGTGCCAGCTCACCACAGGAAACTAATGAAAAACTGTTTTTT. The V call is TRBV18, the J call TRBJ1-4; D uncertain. V shed 1 base and J shed 1 base, with 4 bases lying between them. The CDR3 is 14 amino acids. Looked up from germline, CDR1 is KGHSH and CDR2 is LQKENI.

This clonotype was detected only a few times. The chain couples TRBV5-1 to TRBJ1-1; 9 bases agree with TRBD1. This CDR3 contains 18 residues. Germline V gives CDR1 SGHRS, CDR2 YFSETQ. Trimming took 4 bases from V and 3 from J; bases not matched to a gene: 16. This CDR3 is CASSVGGGQGSMYTEAFF. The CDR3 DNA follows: TGCGCCAGCAGCGTGGGGGGTGGACAGGGGTCGATGTACACTGAAGCTTTCTTT.

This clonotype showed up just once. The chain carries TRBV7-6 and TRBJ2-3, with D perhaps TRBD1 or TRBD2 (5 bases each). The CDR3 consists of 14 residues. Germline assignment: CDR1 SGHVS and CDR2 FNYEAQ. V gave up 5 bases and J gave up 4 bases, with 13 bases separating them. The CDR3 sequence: CASSRDHTADTQYF. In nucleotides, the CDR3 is TGTGCCAGCAGCCGGGACCATACCGCAGATACGCAGTATTTT. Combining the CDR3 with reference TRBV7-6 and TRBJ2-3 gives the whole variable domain GAGVSQSPRYKVTKRGQDVALRCDPISGHVSLYWYRQALGQGPEFLTYFNYEAQQDKSGLPNDRFSAERPEGSISTLTIQRTEQRDSAMYRCASSRDHTADTQYFGPGTRLTVL.

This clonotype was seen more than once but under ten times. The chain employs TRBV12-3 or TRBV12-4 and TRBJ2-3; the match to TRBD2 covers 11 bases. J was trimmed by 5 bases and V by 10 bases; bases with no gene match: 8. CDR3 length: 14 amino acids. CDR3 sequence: CAISRLAGIDTQYF. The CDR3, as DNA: TGTGCCATCTCGAGACTAGCGGGAATAGATACGCAGTATTTT.

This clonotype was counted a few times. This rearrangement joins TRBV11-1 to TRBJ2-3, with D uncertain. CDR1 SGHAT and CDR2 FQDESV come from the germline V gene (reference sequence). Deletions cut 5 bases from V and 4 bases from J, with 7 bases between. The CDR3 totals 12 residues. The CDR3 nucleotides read TGTGCCAGCAGCACGAATCCAGATACGCAGTATTTT. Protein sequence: CASSTNPDTQYF. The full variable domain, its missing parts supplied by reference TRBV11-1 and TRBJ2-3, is EAEVAQSPRYKITEKSQAVAFWCDPISGHATLYWYRQILGQGPELLVQFQDESVVDDSQLPKDRFSAERLKGVDSTLKIQPAELGDSAMYLCASSTNPDTQYFGPGTRLTVL.

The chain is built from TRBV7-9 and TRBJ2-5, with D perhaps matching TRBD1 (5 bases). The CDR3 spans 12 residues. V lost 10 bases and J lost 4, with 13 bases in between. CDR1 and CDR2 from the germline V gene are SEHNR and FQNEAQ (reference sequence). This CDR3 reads CATQGIGETQYF. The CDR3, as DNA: TGTGCCACCCAGGGTATTGGAGAGACCCAGTACTTC.

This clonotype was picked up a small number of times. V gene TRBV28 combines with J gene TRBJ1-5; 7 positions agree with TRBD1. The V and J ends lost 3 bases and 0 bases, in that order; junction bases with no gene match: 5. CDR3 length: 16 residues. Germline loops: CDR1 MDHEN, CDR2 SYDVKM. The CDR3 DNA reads TGTGCCAGCAGTTTGCGACAGGGCTCTAGCAATCAGCCCCAGCATTTT. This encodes CASSLRQGSSNQPQHF.

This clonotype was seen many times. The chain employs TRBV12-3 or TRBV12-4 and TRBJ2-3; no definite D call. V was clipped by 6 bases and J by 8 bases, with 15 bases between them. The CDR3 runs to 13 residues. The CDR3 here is CASSLNYQVTQYF. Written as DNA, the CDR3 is TGTGCCAGCAGCTTGAACTACCAAGTTACGCAGTATTTT.

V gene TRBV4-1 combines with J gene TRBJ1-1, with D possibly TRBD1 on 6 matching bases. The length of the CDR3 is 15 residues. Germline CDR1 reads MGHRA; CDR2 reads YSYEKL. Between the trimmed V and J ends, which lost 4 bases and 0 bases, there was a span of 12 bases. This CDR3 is CASSPEWTVNTEAFF. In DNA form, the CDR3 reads TGCGCCAGCAGCCCAGAATGGACAGTGAACACTGAAGCTTTCTTT.

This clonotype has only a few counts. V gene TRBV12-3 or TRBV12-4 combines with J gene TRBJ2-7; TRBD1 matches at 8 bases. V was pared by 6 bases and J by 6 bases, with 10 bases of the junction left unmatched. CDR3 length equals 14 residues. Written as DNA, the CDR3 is TGTGCCAGCAGCTTAACAGGGGGAAGGAGCGAGCAGTACTTC. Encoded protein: CASSLTGGRSEQYF.

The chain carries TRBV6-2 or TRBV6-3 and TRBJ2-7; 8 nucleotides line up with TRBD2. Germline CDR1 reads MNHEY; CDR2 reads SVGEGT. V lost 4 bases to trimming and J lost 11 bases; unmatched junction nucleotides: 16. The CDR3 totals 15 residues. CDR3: CASSSLGVAGSSEYF. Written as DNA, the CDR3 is TGTGCCAGCAGTTCCCTGGGGGTAGCGGGATCTAGCGAGTACTTC.

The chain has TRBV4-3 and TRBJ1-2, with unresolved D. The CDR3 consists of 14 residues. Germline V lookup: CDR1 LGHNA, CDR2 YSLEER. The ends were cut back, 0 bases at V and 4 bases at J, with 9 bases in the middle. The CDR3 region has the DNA TGCGCCAGCAGCCAAGATGGCCGAGGCTATGGCTACACCTTC. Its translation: CASSQDGRGYGYTF.

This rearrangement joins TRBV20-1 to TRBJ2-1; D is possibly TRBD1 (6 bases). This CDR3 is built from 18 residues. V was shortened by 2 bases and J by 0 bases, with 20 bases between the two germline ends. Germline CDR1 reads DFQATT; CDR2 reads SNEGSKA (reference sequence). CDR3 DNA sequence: TGCAGTGCTAGATTTTCTGACAGGCTTTCATTCTCCTACAATGAGCAGTTCTTC. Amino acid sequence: CSARFSDRLSFSYNEQFF.

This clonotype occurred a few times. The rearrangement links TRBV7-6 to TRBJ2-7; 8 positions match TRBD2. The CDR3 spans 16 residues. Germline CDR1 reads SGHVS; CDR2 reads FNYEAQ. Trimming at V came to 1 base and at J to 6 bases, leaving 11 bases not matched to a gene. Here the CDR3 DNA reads TGTGCCAGCAGCTTAGATTCCGGGAGGGCCAGTGCCGAGCAGTACTTC. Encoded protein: CASSLDSGRASAEQYF.

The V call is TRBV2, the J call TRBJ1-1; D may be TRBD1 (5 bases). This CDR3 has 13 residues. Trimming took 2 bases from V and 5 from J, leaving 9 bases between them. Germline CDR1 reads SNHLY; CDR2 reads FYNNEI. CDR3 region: CASSEIRGTEAFF. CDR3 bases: TGTGCCAGCAGTGAAATAAGGGGAACTGAAGCTTTCTTT.